The rows below give T cell receptor beta chains drawn from one sample of a study of blood T cell repertoires in COVID-19. Assay: immunoSEQ multiplex PCR; the TCRdb copy retains only in-frame clones and omits some. The sample records 43,000 or so clones, around nine tenths being singletons. The sample comprised peripheral blood. Receptor source: a human donor in a cohort sampled during active COVID-19. The CDR3 runs from the conserved cysteine through the conserved F or W. A D gene is named only where the DNA matches it firmly. Size is stated for part of the rows, as once, few or many counts, or as a class when the clone is expanded.

j_call,clone_size,d_call,v_call,cdr3_nt,cdr3_aa
TRBJ2-3,.,TRBD2,TRBV3-1/TRBV3-2,TGTGCCAGCAGCAACGGACTAGCGGAATGGAGCACAGATACGCAGTATTTT,CASSNGLAEWSTDTQYF
TRBJ1-4,few,.,TRBV4-3,TGCGCCAGCAGCCAAGGACAAGGCAGGGTGAGAGAAAAACTGTTTTTT,CASSQGQGRVREKLFF
TRBJ1-1,.,.,TRBV12-5,TGTGCTAGTGGTCCGGGACTCCCCCCGAACACTGAAGCTTTCTTT,CASGPGLPPNTEAFF
TRBJ1-2,.,.,TRBV29-1,TGCAGCGTTGTGGGTGGGCAGGACTATGGCTACACCTTC,CSVVGGQDYGYTF
TRBJ1-1,.,.,TRBV12-3/TRBV12-4,TGTGCCAGCAGTTTACAGAACACTGAAGCTTTCTTT,CASSLQNTEAFF
TRBJ1-4,once,.,TRBV19,TGTGCCAGTACACCAGAGGCAACTAATGAAAAACTGTTTTTT,CASTPEATNEKLFF
TRBJ1-2,.,.,TRBV6-1,TGTGCCAGCAGTGAAATGAGGGCTTCAAACTATGGCTACACCTTC,CASSEMRASNYGYTF
TRBJ1-3,.,TRBD1,TRBV7-2,TGTGCCAGCAGCTTAAATGGACAGGGGCTTGGAAACACCATATATTTT,CASSLNGQGLGNTIYF
TRBJ2-5,.,.,TRBV3-1/TRBV3-2,TGTGCCAGCAGCCCCCAATCGACAGGTTTGAGAGAGGAGACCCAGTACTTC,CASSPQSTGLREETQYF
TRBJ2-1,.,.,TRBV2,TGTGCCAGCGCAAGAATTAGAGCCTACAATGAGCAGTTCTTC,CASARIRAYNEQFF
TRBJ2-5,.,TRBD1,TRBV5-1,TGCGCCAGCAGCCGAGGTAATGGGGGACAGGGCGGAGAGACCCAGTACTTC,CASSRGNGGQGGETQYF
TRBJ2-7,.,.,TRBV5-1,TGCGCCAGCAGCCAGGTGAGCTCGAGCTCCTACGAGCAGTACTTC,CASSQVSSSSYEQYF
TRBJ2-3,.,TRBD1,TRBV18,TGTGCCAGCTCGCTCAAATTGGGACAGAGCACAGATACGCAGTATTTT,CASSLKLGQSTDTQYF
TRBJ1-5,.,.,TRBV2,TGTGCCAGCAGTGCGCAAGGGGTTTATCAGCCCCAGCATTTT,CASSAQGVYQPQHF
TRBJ1-1,.,.,TRBV3-1/TRBV3-2,TGTGCCAGCAGCCCCGGGACATCGCCTGAAGCTTTCTTT,CASSPGTSPEAFF
TRBJ2-1,.,TRBD2,TRBV18,TGTGCCAGCTCACTACTAGCGGGGGACCCTATCGATGAGCAGTTCTTC,CASSLLAGDPIDEQFF
TRBJ2-5,.,TRBD1,TRBV7-2,TGTGCCAGCAGCCGCCAGGGGGACGAGACCCAGTACTTC,CASSRQGDETQYF
TRBJ2-2,.,.,TRBV27,TGTGCCAGCAGTCTTCCAGGGAACACCGGGGAGCTGTTTTTT,CASSLPGNTGELFF
TRBJ1-3,once,.,TRBV5-1,TGCGCCAGCAGCTTAGACAGAAAGGGAAACACCATATATTTT,CASSLDRKGNTIYF
TRBJ2-5,.,TRBD1,TRBV4-3,TGCGCCAGCAGCGCCACGACAGGGGTCCAAGAGACCCAGTACTTC,CASSATTGVQETQYF
TRBJ1-2,.,TRBD1,TRBV28,TGTGCCAGCACCGACCCCACAGGGGCGATAGGCTATGGCTACACCTTC,CASTDPTGAIGYGYTF